These T cell receptor beta chains were read from a single sample in a study of cytomegalovirus exposure and HLA in healthy donors. Produced via immunoSEQ multiplex PCR; TCRdb's table is partial and in-frame only. This sample has approximately 84,000 clones, with less than 80% found just once. Sequencing was carried out using PBMCs. These receptors were collected from a man in his forties or fifties in good health and CMV-seropositive. Each CDR3 is given with its conserved first and last residue. The D gene is left open where the match is weak. Where a row states a size, it is once, few, many or the class of an expanded clone; other rows omit it.

clone size: -
V gene: TRBV5-1
D gene: TRBD2
J gene: TRBJ2-3
CDR3 protein: CASSLVGTSGRGDTQYF
CDR3 DNA: TGCGCCAGCAGCTTGGTCGGGACTAGCGGGAGGGGAGATACGCAGTATTTT

clone size: few
V gene: TRBV27
D gene: TRBD2
J gene: TRBJ2-7
CDR3 protein: CASSLSGGGGTYEQYF
CDR3 DNA: TGTGCCAGCAGTCTTTCCGGGGGGGGCGGTACCTACGAGCAGTACTTC

clone size: -
V gene: TRBV7-9
D gene: TRBD2
J gene: TRBJ2-7
CDR3 protein: CASTSGGERATYEQYF
CDR3 DNA: TGTGCCAGCACGTCGGGAGGAGAGCGGGCCACCTACGAGCAGTACTTC

clone size: -
V gene: TRBV9
D gene: -
J gene: TRBJ1-2
CDR3 protein: CASSVGGSQGPFNYGYTF
CDR3 DNA: TGTGCCAGCAGCGTAGGGGGTTCCCAGGGGCCGTTTAACTATGGCTACACCTTC

clone size: -
V gene: TRBV10-2
D gene: -
J gene: TRBJ2-5
CDR3 protein: CASSESGAGETQYF
CDR3 DNA: TGCGCCAGCAGTGAGTCGGGGGCTGGAGAGACCCAGTACTTC

clone size: -
V gene: TRBV29-1
D gene: -
J gene: TRBJ2-5
CDR3 protein: CSVETTPQETQYF
CDR3 DNA: TGCAGCGTTGAAACAACCCCCCAAGAGACCCAGTACTTC

clone size: -
V gene: TRBV29-1
D gene: -
J gene: TRBJ1-2
CDR3 protein: CSVAEVPGYTF
CDR3 DNA: TGCAGCGTTGCTGAGGTACCGGGCTACACCTTC

clone size: -
V gene: TRBV7-2
D gene: -
J gene: TRBJ1-5
CDR3 protein: CASSQDRNQPQHF
CDR3 DNA: TGTGCCAGCAGCCAAGACAGGAATCAGCCCCAGCATTTT

clone size: -
V gene: TRBV28
D gene: TRBD1
J gene: TRBJ1-5
CDR3 protein: CASSPGTGRNQPQHF
CDR3 DNA: TGTGCCAGCAGCCCCGGGACAGGGCGGAATCAGCCCCAGCATTTT

clone size: -
V gene: TRBV5-1
D gene: TRBD2
J gene: TRBJ2-5
CDR3 protein: CASSPRAGSEETQYF
CDR3 DNA: TGCGCCAGCAGCCCTCGAGCGGGGAGTGAAGAGACCCAGTACTTC

clone size: -
V gene: TRBV6-6
D gene: TRBD2
J gene: TRBJ2-5
CDR3 protein: CASSGGEDETQYF
CDR3 DNA: TGTGCCAGCAGCGGGGGGGAGGACGAGACCCAGTACTTC

clone size: -
V gene: TRBV7-3
D gene: -
J gene: TRBJ2-1
CDR3 protein: CASSFNRDNEQFF
CDR3 DNA: TGTGCCAGCAGCTTTAACCGGGACAATGAGCAGTTCTTC

clone size: -
V gene: TRBV7-9
D gene: -
J gene: TRBJ1-1
CDR3 protein: CASSFSGAEAFF
CDR3 DNA: TGTGCCAGCAGCTTTTCCGGGGCTGAAGCTTTCTTT

clone size: once
V gene: TRBV2
D gene: TRBD1
J gene: TRBJ1-2
CDR3 protein: CASRSDRLSNYGYTF
CDR3 DNA: TGTGCCAGCAGATCGGACAGGTTAAGTAACTATGGCTACACCTTC

clone size: -
V gene: TRBV2
D gene: TRBD2
J gene: TRBJ2-7
CDR3 protein: CASSGGRVSYEQYF
CDR3 DNA: TGTGCCAGCAGTGGGGGGAGGGTATCCTACGAGCAGTACTTC

clone size: -
V gene: TRBV4-1
D gene: -
J gene: TRBJ2-3
CDR3 protein: CASSQVNLVRTDTQYF
CDR3 DNA: TGCGCCAGCAGCCAAGTGAATCTAGTAAGAACAGATACGCAGTATTTT

clone size: -
V gene: TRBV28
D gene: -
J gene: TRBJ2-2
CDR3 protein: CASSDRTDHTGELFF
CDR3 DNA: TGTGCCAGCAGTGACAGGACAGATCACACCGGGGAGCTGTTTTTT

clone size: -
V gene: TRBV29-1
D gene: TRBD2
J gene: TRBJ2-5
CDR3 protein: CSVEQRGGQETQYF
CDR3 DNA: TGCAGCGTTGAACAGCGGGGAGGCCAAGAGACCCAGTACTTC

clone size: few
V gene: TRBV30
D gene: TRBD1
J gene: TRBJ2-3
CDR3 protein: CAWSAGQTLDTQYF
CDR3 DNA: TGTGCCTGGAGTGCGGGACAGACCCTAGATACGCAGTATTTT

clone size: -
V gene: TRBV5-1
D gene: TRBD1
J gene: TRBJ1-3
CDR3 protein: CASRHTRDRVWRHTIYF
CDR3 DNA: TGCGCCAGCAGGCATACCCGAGACAGGGTATGGCGGCACACCATATATTTT

clone size: -
V gene: TRBV9
D gene: -
J gene: TRBJ2-3
CDR3 protein: CASRGGDSSTDTQYF
CDR3 DNA: TGTGCCAGCAGGGGTGGGGACTCTAGCACAGATACGCAGTATTTT

clone size: -
V gene: TRBV6-5
D gene: -
J gene: TRBJ1-2
CDR3 protein: CASSPDWADYGYTF
CDR3 DNA: TGTGCCAGCAGTCCTGATTGGGCTGACTATGGCTACACCTTC

clone size: -
V gene: TRBV10-3
D gene: TRBD1
J gene: TRBJ1-1
CDR3 protein: CAISADRANTEAFF
CDR3 DNA: TGTGCCATCAGTGCCGACAGGGCCAACACTGAAGCTTTCTTT

clone size: -
V gene: TRBV9
D gene: -
J gene: TRBJ2-3
CDR3 protein: CASSVSSGSTDTQYF
CDR3 DNA: TGTGCCAGCAGCGTATCGAGCGGTTCCACAGATACGCAGTATTTT

clone size: -
V gene: TRBV9
D gene: TRBD2
J gene: TRBJ2-3
CDR3 protein: CASSKTSGGATHTDTQYF
CDR3 DNA: TGTGCCAGCAGCAAAACTAGCGGGGGGGCTACCCACACAGATACGCAGTATTTT

clone size: -
V gene: TRBV28
D gene: -
J gene: TRBJ1-6
CDR3 protein: CASRATRGSPLHF
CDR3 DNA: TGTGCCAGCAGGGCCACAAGAGGTTCACCCCTCCACTTT

clone size: once
V gene: TRBV5-4
D gene: TRBD2
J gene: TRBJ2-1
CDR3 protein: CASSSWTSGNEQFF
CDR3 DNA: TGTGCCAGCAGCTCCTGGACTAGCGGAAATGAGCAGTTCTTC

clone size: few
V gene: TRBV5-4
D gene: -
J gene: TRBJ1-1
CDR3 protein: CASSFDRWTEAFF
CDR3 DNA: TGTGCCAGCAGCTTCGATCGGTGGACTGAAGCTTTCTTT